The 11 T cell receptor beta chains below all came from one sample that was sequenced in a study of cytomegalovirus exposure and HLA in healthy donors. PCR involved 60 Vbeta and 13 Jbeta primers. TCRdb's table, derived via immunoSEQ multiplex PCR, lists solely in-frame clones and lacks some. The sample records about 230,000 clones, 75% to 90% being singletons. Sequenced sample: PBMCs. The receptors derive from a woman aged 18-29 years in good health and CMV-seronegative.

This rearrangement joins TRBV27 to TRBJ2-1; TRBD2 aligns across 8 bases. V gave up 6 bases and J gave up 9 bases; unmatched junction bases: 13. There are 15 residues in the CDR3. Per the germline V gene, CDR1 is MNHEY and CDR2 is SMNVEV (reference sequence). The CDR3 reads CASSLGLAGRGEQFF. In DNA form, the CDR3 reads TGTGCCAGCAGCCTAGGACTAGCTGGTCGGGGTGAGCAGTTCTTC.

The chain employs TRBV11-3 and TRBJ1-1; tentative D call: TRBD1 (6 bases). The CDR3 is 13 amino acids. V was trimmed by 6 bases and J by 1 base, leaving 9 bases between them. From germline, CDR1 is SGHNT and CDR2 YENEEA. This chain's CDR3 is CASSKGQNTEAFF. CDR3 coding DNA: TGTGCCAGCAGTAAGGGACAGAACACTGAAGCTTTCTTT.

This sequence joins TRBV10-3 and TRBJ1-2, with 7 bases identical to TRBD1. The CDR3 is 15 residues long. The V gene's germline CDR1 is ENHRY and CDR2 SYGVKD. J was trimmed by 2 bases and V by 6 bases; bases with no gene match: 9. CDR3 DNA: TGTGCCATCAGGGAGGGACAGACCCGAAACTATGGCTACACCTTC. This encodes CAIREGQTRNYGYTF.

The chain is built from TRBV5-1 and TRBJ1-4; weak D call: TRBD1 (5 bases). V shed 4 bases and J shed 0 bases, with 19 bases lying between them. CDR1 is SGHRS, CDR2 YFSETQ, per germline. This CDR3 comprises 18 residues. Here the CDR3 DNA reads TGCGCCAGCAGCCGGGGGAAGGGGACTATCTCAACTAATGAAAAACTGTTTTTT. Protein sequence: CASSRGKGTISTNEKLFF.

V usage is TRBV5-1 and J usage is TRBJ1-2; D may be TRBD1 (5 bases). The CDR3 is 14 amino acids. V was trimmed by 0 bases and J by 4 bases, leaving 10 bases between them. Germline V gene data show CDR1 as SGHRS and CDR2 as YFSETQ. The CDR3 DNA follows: TGCGCCAGCAGCTTGGACAGGACCGGCTATGGCTACACCTTC. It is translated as CASSLDRTGYGYTF.

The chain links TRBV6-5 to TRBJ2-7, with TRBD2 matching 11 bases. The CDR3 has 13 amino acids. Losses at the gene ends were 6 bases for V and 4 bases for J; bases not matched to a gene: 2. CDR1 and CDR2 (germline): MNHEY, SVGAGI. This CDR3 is CASRGLAAYEQYF. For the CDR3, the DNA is TGTGCCAGCAGGGGACTAGCGGCATACGAGCAGTACTTC.

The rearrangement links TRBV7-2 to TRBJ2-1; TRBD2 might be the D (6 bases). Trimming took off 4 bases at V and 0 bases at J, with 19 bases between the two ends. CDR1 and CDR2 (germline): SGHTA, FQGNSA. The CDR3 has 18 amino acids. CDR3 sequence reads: CASSSARGSLSSYNEQFF. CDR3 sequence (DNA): TGTGCCAGCAGCTCCGCTCGGGGGTCCTTGAGCTCCTACAATGAGCAGTTCTTC.

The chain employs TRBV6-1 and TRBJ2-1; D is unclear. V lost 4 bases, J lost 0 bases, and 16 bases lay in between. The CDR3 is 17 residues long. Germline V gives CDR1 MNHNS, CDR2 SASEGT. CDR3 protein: CASSAPRLTRSYNEQFF. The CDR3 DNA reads TGTGCCAGCAGTGCCCCACGACTCACCCGCTCCTACAATGAGCAGTTCTTC.

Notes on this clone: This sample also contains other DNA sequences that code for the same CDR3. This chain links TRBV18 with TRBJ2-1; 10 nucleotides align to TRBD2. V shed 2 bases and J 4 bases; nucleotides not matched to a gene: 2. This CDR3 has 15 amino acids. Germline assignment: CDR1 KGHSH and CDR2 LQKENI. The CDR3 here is CASSPGLADYNEQFF. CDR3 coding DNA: TGTGCCAGCTCACCAGGACTAGCGGATTACAATGAGCAGTTCTTC.

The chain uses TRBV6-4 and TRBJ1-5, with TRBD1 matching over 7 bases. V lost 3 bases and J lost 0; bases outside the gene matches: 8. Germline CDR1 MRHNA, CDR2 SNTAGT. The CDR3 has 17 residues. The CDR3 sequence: CASSEPPTGDSNQPQHF. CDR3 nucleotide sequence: TGTGCCAGCAGTGAACCACCCACAGGGGATAGCAATCAGCCCCAGCATTTT.

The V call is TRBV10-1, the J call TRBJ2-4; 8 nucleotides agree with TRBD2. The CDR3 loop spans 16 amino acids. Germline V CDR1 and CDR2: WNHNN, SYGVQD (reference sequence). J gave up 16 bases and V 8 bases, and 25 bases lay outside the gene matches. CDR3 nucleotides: TGCGCCAGCTGCCCCCCCGAGGCGGGGGGCAGGTCTCCCGCATACTTC. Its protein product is CASCPPEAGGRSPAYF.